This T cell receptor beta chain was recorded in a study of cytomegalovirus exposure and HLA in healthy donors. The PCR contained 60 Vbeta and 13 Jbeta primers. Method: immunoSEQ multiplex PCR; TCRdb's copy keeps in-frame clones and lacks some. The sample has 150,000 to 200,000 clones; roughly 70% are singletons. Germline V CDR1 and CDR2: SGHAT, FQNNGV. The CDR3 spans 14 residues. V was clipped by 4 bases and J by 4 bases, with 13 bases between them. This rearrangement joins TRBV11-2 to TRBJ1-2, with D perhaps TRBD1 (6 bases). The TCR sequence derives from a man aged 25 to 45 in good health and CMV-seropositive. Sequenced: PBMCs. In DNA form, the CDR3 reads TGTGCCAGCAGCTCAACCAGGGGCGTCTATGGCTACACCTTC. It translates to CASSSTRGVYGYTF. Drawing the rest from reference TRBV11-2 and TRBJ1-2, the complete variable domain is EAGVAQSPRYKIIEKRQSVAFWCNPISGHATLYWYQQILGQGPKLLIQFQNNGVVDDSQLPKDRFSAERLKGVDSTLKIQPAKLEDSAVYLCASSSTRGVYGYTFGSGTRLTVV.